The next 29 T cell receptor beta chains were all read from a single sample in a study of Ad26.COV2.S vaccination and SARS-CoV-2 variants. The method was immunoSEQ multiplex PCR; TCRdb's version includes in-frame clones alone and lacks a portion of them. This table holds 350,000 to 450,000 clones, around 92% found once. Sequencing was performed on peripheral blood, taken after recovery from COVID-19. The receptors derive from a human donor who had recovered from COVID-19.

This clone showed up just once. This sequence joins TRBV6-6 and TRBJ1-1; no firm D call. Trimming cost V 2 bases and J 4 bases, with 8 bases left between them. CDR3 length: 13 residues. The germline V gene encodes CDR1 MNHNY and CDR2 SVGAGI (reference sequence). The CDR3 spells CASSYAEVTEAFF. The CDR3 nucleotides read TGTGCCAGCAGTTACGCAGAGGTCACTGAAGCTTTCTTT.

The chain is built from TRBV24-1 and TRBJ2-3, with D possibly matching TRBD2 (6 bases). CDR1 is KGHDR and CDR2 is SFDVKD in the germline V gene. The CDR3 consists of 14 residues. Deletions cut 9 bases from V and 2 bases from J, with 14 bases between. The CDR3 sequence is CATRGGANTDTQYF. CDR3 DNA: TGTGCCACCCGGGGCGGGGCCAACACAGATACGCAGTATTTT.

The rearrangement uses TRBV6-2 or TRBV6-3 and TRBJ1-4, with a tentative D call TRBD1 (5 bases). V lost 4 bases, J lost 2 bases, and 11 bases lay in between. The CDR3 length is 15 residues. Germline loops: CDR1 MNHEY, CDR2 SVGEGT. The CDR3 protein is CASSSLRDTNEKLFF. The CDR3, as DNA: TGTGCCAGCAGTTCCCTCCGGGACACTAATGAAAAACTGTTTTTT.

V is TRBV6-5 and J is TRBJ1-5; the D gene is possibly TRBD1 (5 bases). In germline, CDR1 is MNHEY, CDR2 SVGAGI. The CDR3 runs 15 residues. Between the trimmed V and J ends, which lost 8 bases and 11 bases, there was a span of 25 bases. The CDR3 here is CASHTLSGNRGAQHF. The CDR3 DNA is TGTGCCAGCCACACCCTCTCAGGGAACCGTGGGGCCCAGCATTTT.

This clone has just a few counts. The chain joins TRBV7-9 to TRBJ2-2; D call uncertain. Deletions cut 0 bases from V and 1 base from J, with 12 bases between. Germline V CDR1 and CDR2: SEHNR, FQNEAQ (reference sequence). The CDR3 contains 17 residues. The CDR3 is CASSLALGVENTGELFF. CDR3 DNA: TGTGCCAGCAGCTTAGCGCTCGGCGTAGAGAACACCGGGGAGCTGTTTTTT.

The gene calls are TRBV11-2 and TRBJ1-3; D is uncertain. The CDR3 totals 15 residues. CDR1 is SGHAT, CDR2 FQNNGV, per germline. V lost 1 base, J lost 0 bases, and 7 bases lay in between. CDR3 amino acids: CASSLGTSSGNTIYF. The CDR3 bases are TGTGCCAGCAGCTTAGGCACGAGCTCTGGAAACACCATATATTTT.

The chain employs TRBV11-2 and TRBJ2-1; D is unclear. The CDR3 consists of 15 residues. Trimming left V 5 bases short and J 2 bases short, with 13 bases between. Germline-derived CDR1 and CDR2 are SGHAT and FQNNGV. CDR3 protein: CASSRGKNPYNEQFF. In DNA, the CDR3 is TGTGCCAGCAGCCGAGGCAAGAATCCCTACAATGAGCAGTTCTTC. Using reference TRBV11-2 and TRBJ2-1 for the parts outside the CDR3, the full variable domain is EAGVAQSPRYKIIEKRQSVAFWCNPISGHATLYWYQQILGQGPKLLIQFQNNGVVDDSQLPKDRFSAERLKGVDSTLKIQPAKLEDSAVYLCASSRGKNPYNEQFFGPGTRLTVL.

The rearrangement joins TRBV6-4 to TRBJ2-1; possible D gene TRBD1, 6 bases. Germline CDR1 MRHNA, CDR2 SNTAGT. This CDR3 has 15 amino acids. V was trimmed by 2 bases and J by 4 bases, leaving 12 bases between them. The CDR3 sequence: CASSDQGLPYNEQFF. The DNA for the CDR3 is TGTGCCAGCAGTGACCAGGGGCTACCATACAATGAGCAGTTCTTC.

CDR3 nucleotides: TGTGCCAGCAGGGGCGGGCGGGCCTACGAGCAGTACTTC. This sequence encodes CASRGGRAYEQYF. The chain combines TRBV12-3 or TRBV12-4 with TRBJ2-7, with D perhaps matching TRBD2 (5 bases). The CDR3 runs 13 residues. V lost 6 bases and J lost 2, with 11 bases in between.

V gene TRBV27 combines with J gene TRBJ2-2; D might be TRBD1 (5 bases). This CDR3 is 15 amino acids long. Per the germline V gene, CDR1 is MNHEY and CDR2 is SMNVEV (reference sequence). Deletions cut 5 bases from V and 1 base from J, with 11 bases between. CDR3 region: CASSGATVNTGELFF. The CDR3 DNA sequence: TGTGCCAGCAGTGGGGCCACGGTGAACACCGGGGAGCTGTTTTTT.

This clone has just one count. CDR3: CASSLGGAGSDYGYTF. The CDR3 DNA sequence: TGTGCCAGCAGCTTAGGGGGAGCGGGGTCAGACTATGGCTACACCTTC. V gene TRBV7-2 combines with J gene TRBJ1-2; no clear D gene. Deletions cut 1 base from V and 3 bases from J, with 15 bases between. CDR3 length: 16 residues. Germline CDR1 SGHTA, CDR2 FQGNSA.

The chain joins TRBV28 to TRBJ2-5; D gene uncertain. The CDR3 consists of 15 residues. The germline gives CDR1 MDHEN, CDR2 SYDVKM. Trimming cost V 7 bases and J 2 bases, with 17 bases left between them. CDR3 bases: TGTGCCAGCAACAGCCTCTCCACCGGGCAAGAGACCCAGTACTTC. Its translation is CASNSLSTGQETQYF.

The chain carries TRBV7-9 and TRBJ2-2; no clear D. Between the trimmed V and J ends, which lost 4 bases and 2 bases, there was a span of 11 bases. The CDR3 is 15 residues long. CDR1 is SEHNR, CDR2 FQNEAQ, per germline (reference sequence). The CDR3 coding sequence is TGTGCCAGCAGCTCCGACGGTCTAAACACCGGGGAGCTGTTTTTT. This codes for CASSSDGLNTGELFF.

The chain recombines TRBV7-9 with TRBJ1-5; D may be TRBD1 (6 bases). Germline V gene lookup returns CDR1 SEHNR and CDR2 FQNEAQ (reference sequence). Trimming shortened V by 2 bases and J by 3 bases, and 8 bases separated the two germline ends. The CDR3 is 14 residues long. DNA for the CDR3: TGTGCCAGCAGCTTATCAGGGGCCAATCAGCCCCAGCATTTT. It codes for CASSLSGANQPQHF.

This clone is a singleton in its sample. This chain joins TRBV3-1 (or the pseudogene TRBV3-2) and TRBJ1-1; unclear D gene. This CDR3 has 16 amino acids. Trimming removed 0 bases from V and 0 bases from J, with 11 bases in between. CDR1 and CDR2 from the germline V gene are LGHDT and YNNKEL (reference sequence). The CDR3 region is CASSQDIPGVNTEAFF. For the CDR3, the DNA is TGTGCCAGCAGCCAAGATATTCCGGGTGTGAACACTGAAGCTTTCTTT.

The chain links TRBV4-2 to TRBJ2-3, with a tentative D call TRBD2 (5 bases). CDR1 is LGHNA, CDR2 YNFKEQ, per germline. This CDR3 has 16 residues. V lost 1 base and J 0 bases, leaving 11 bases between the germline ends. The CDR3 DNA reads as TGTGCCAGCAGCCAAGTGGGAGCGGCGAGCACAGATACGCAGTATTTT. This encodes CASSQVGAASTDTQYF.

As for this clone: The DNA is left out, because the CDR3 cannot be placed on it with certainty; the CDR3 is given as TCRdb lists it. J is TRBJ2-1 and V is TRBV21-1; the table assigns TRBD1, which was not confirmed against the DNA. TRBV21-1 is a documented pseudogene. Including both end residues, the CDR3 is 18 amino acids long. CDR3: CASSKVREVGRGANEQFF.

The V and J genes are TRBV15 and TRBJ2-1; TRBD2 is a possible D gene (5 bases). Trimming left V 5 bases short and J 6 bases short, with 14 bases between. The germline gives CDR1 LNHNV, CDR2 YYDKDF (reference sequence). The CDR3 is 14 amino acids. The CDR3: CATSGRYRGNEQFF. DNA of the CDR3: TGTGCCACCAGCGGAAGATATCGGGGCAATGAGCAGTTCTTC.

The rearrangement uses TRBV27 and TRBJ2-5; perhaps TRBD2 as D (6 bases). V was clipped by 0 bases and J by 5 bases, with 16 bases between them. The CDR3 spans 16 residues. Germline V gives CDR1 MNHEY, CDR2 SMNVEV (reference sequence). CDR3 DNA sequence: TGTGCCAGCAGTTTATCGCCCGGAGGGCGGCGGGAGACCCAGTACTTC. Encoded protein: CASSLSPGGRRETQYF.

This clone came up once. The CDR3 reads CASSLRTQETQYF. The CDR3 DNA reads as TGTGCCAGCAGTCTTAGGACGCAAGAGACCCAGTACTTC. The chain is built from TRBV12-3 or TRBV12-4 and TRBJ2-5; D gene unclear. Trimming shortened V by 5 bases and J by 2 bases, and 9 bases separated the two germline ends. The CDR3 spans 13 residues.

The CDR3 reads CASTVVRGTGELFF. CDR3 in DNA: TGTGCCAGCACGGTGGTGCGGGGTACCGGGGAGCTGTTTTTT. The chain has TRBV7-2 and TRBJ2-2; D possibly corresponds to TRBD2 (6 bases). The CDR3 contains 14 residues. Germline values: CDR1 SGHTA, CDR2 FQGNSA. Trimming left V 7 bases short and J 5 bases short, with 14 bases between.

This chain uses TRBV6-1 with TRBJ1-1; D remains unclear. V lost 3 bases and J lost 2, with 7 bases in between. CDR1 MNHNS and CDR2 SASEGT come from the germline V gene. The CDR3 contains 13 residues. This CDR3 reads CASSEGINTEAFF. DNA for the CDR3: TGTGCCAGCAGTGAGGGAATCAACACTGAAGCTTTCTTT.

The gene calls are TRBV7-9 and TRBJ2-3, with D perhaps matching TRBD1 (6 bases). This CDR3 is 16 amino acids long. Germline-derived CDR1 and CDR2 are SEHNR and FQNEAQ (reference sequence). The V gene lost 1 base and the J gene lost 4 bases, with 15 bases spanning the gap. This CDR3 is CASSLGLGPGADTQYF. CDR3 nucleotide sequence: TGTGCCAGCAGCTTAGGGTTGGGCCCAGGGGCAGATACGCAGTATTTT.

This sequence joins TRBV27 and TRBJ2-7, with TRBD1 matching over 11 bases. Losses at the gene ends were 5 bases for V and 9 bases for J; bases not matched to a gene: 6. The CDR3 extends over 13 amino acids. Germline V CDR1 and CDR2: MNHEY, SMNVEV (reference sequence). In nucleotides, the CDR3 is TGTGCCAGCAGTGGGGACAGGGGGTTCGTGCAGTACTTC. Amino acid sequence: CASSGDRGFVQYF.

The V gene is TRBV4-3, the J gene TRBJ2-1; 8 positions match TRBD1. With 0 bases clipped from V and 2 bases from J, the junction kept 0 bases outside the gene matches. CDR1 and CDR2 from the germline V gene are LGHNA and YSLEER. CDR3 length equals 15 residues. This chain's CDR3 is CASSQDRGPYNEQFF. CDR3 nucleotide sequence: TGCGCCAGCAGCCAAGACAGGGGGCCCTACAATGAGCAGTTCTTC.

This clone was seen just once. This chain joins TRBV18 and TRBJ2-7, with D maybe TRBD1 (5 bases). Looked up from germline, CDR1 is KGHSH and CDR2 is LQKENI. V lost 1 base, J lost 4 bases, and 11 bases lay in between. This CDR3 is built from 14 residues. The chain's CDR3 is CASSPRAGRYEQYF. The CDR3 DNA is TGTGCCAGCTCACCACGTGCAGGGCGGTACGAGCAGTACTTC.

The gene calls are TRBV18 and TRBJ2-5; D possibly corresponds to TRBD2 (5 bases). This CDR3 spans 13 amino acids. Trimming pared 1 base from V and 4 bases from J, leaving 7 bases between. The V gene's germline CDR1 is KGHSH and CDR2 LQKENI. CDR3 in DNA: TGTGCCAGCTCACCACGGAGGATAGAGACCCAGTACTTC. This gives the protein CASSPRRIETQYF.

The J gene is TRBJ2-4, the V gene TRBV18, with D tentatively TRBD2 (6 bases). Germline values: CDR1 KGHSH, CDR2 LQKENI. The germline V and J ends were trimmed by 4 bases and 6 bases, with 10 bases remaining between them. This CDR3 region has 13 residues. The CDR3 region is CASSLGEANIQYF. In nucleotides, the CDR3 is TGTGCCAGCTCACTGGGGGAGGCAAACATTCAGTACTTC.

V usage is TRBV19 and J usage is TRBJ2-2, with 9 bases that match TRBD1. CDR1 is LNHDA, CDR2 SQIVND, per germline (reference sequence). This CDR3 has 15 amino acids. The trim removed 6 bases at V and 9 bases at J, leaving 11 bases unmatched. The CDR3 sequence: CASRRDRVESRELFF. Written as DNA, the CDR3 is TGTGCCAGTAGGAGGGACAGGGTAGAATCCCGGGAGCTGTTTTTT.